One and the same sample provided the 3 T cell receptor beta chains below, sequenced in a study of blood T cell repertoires in COVID-19. TCRdb keeps only in-frame clones here, not all; method: immunoSEQ multiplex PCR. The sample contains 100,000 or so clones, approximately 83% of which appear only once. Sequencing input: PBMCs or T cells enriched from blood (not recorded which). The receptors derive from a woman in her fifties or sixties who had recovered from COVID-19.

The rearrangement joins TRBV11-3 to TRBJ2-1; 10 nucleotides line up with TRBD2. This CDR3 comprises 15 residues. J was trimmed by 8 bases and V by 2 bases; bases with no gene match: 6. CDR1 and CDR2 from the germline V gene are SGHNT and YENEEA. DNA for the CDR3: TGTGCCAGCAGCTTAAATAGCGGGAGGAGCGATGAGCAGTTCTTC. Encoded protein: CASSLNSGRSDEQFF.

The rearrangement links TRBV27 to TRBJ1-1; TRBD1 agrees at 9 bases. Germline CDR1 and CDR2: MNHEY and SMNVEV (reference sequence). Losses at the gene ends were 6 bases for V and 0 bases for J; bases not matched to a gene: 17. The length of the CDR3 is 19 residues. The CDR3 nucleotides read TGTGCCAGCAGATCCCCACAGGGGGCGGGAGGTTTCCTGAACACTGAAGCTTTCTTT. This translates into CASRSPQGAGGFLNTEAFF.

Details on this clone: Other DNA sequences of this sample code for an identical CDR3. V and J are TRBV5-1 and TRBJ2-7, with D possibly being TRBD2 (6 bases). With 3 bases removed from V and 0 bases from J, the gap between germline ends came to 10 bases. Per the germline V gene, CDR1 is SGHRS and CDR2 is YFSETQ. The CDR3 contains 14 residues. The CDR3 protein is CASSWTGDSYEQYF. As DNA, the CDR3 is TGCGCCAGCAGCTGGACGGGGGACTCCTACGAGCAGTACTTC.